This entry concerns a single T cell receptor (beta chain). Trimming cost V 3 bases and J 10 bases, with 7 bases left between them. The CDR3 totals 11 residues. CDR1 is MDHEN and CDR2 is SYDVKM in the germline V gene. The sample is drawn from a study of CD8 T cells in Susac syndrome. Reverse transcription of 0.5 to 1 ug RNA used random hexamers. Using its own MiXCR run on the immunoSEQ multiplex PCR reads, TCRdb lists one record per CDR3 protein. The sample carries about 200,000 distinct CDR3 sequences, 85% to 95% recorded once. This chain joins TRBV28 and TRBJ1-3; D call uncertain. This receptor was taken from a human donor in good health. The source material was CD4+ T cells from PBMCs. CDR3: CASSFTKTIYF. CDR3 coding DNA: TGTGCCAGCAGTTTTACTAAGACCATATATTTT. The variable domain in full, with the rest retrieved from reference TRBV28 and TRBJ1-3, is DVKVTQSSRYLVKRTGEKVFLECVQDMDHENMFWYRQDPGLGLRLIYFSYDVKMKEKGDIPEGYSVSREKKERFSLILESASTNQTSMYLCASSFTKTIYFGEGSWLTVV.